This T cell receptor (beta chain) came from a study of T cell repertoires in cytomegalovirus infection. MiXCR, applied by TCRdb to the reads, yields one record per CDR3 protein. The table records a few hundred thousand distinct CDR3 sequences, 9.1% of them present only once. The table lists this clonotype with a few counts. Trimming pared 5 bases from V and 0 bases from J, leaving 14 bases between. The CDR3 extends over 15 amino acids. Germline V CDR1 and CDR2: MDHEN, SYDVKM. Specimen: PBMCs. This chain connects TRBV28 to TRBJ2-7; possible D gene TRBD1, 5 bases. The receptor was isolated from a human donor in good health (CMV status not recorded). Some clones in this sample may be carry-over from other donors' samples. The CDR3 sequence: CASSTLGQGSYEQYF. The DNA of the CDR3 is TGTGCCAGCAGTACACTCGGGCAGGGCTCCTACGAGCAGTACTTC.